This record concerns one TCR beta chain sequence. The antigen is not known. This sample was taken from a study of blood T cells in healthy people across ages. Study-wide findings and caveats: Per-million-T-cell TCR beta diversity fell roughly linearly with age. Fewer expanded clones and more diversity marked long-lived versus aged donors.

Combining a sample-barcoded 5' primer with a J-beta primer mix, a second PCR ran for 7 to 11 cycles. TCRdb re-called the 5' RACE reads through MiXCR, storing one row per CDR3 protein. The sample shows 650,000 to 950,000 distinct CDR3 sequences, roughly 44% of them seen only once. The CDR3 has 15 amino acids. Trimming pared 1 base from V and 1 base from J, leaving 11 bases between. Germline V lookup: CDR1 SGHRS, CDR2 YFSETQ. What was sequenced was blood. The receptor was derived from a man aged 60 to 69 in good health. The chain is built from TRBV5-1 and TRBJ1-1; D is perhaps TRBD1 (5 bases). CDR3 amino acids: CASSLTRGTNTEAFF. As DNA, the CDR3 is TGCGCCAGCAGCTTGACCCGCGGGACGAACACTGAAGCTTTCTTT.